What follows describes a single T cell receptor (beta chain). This record comes from a study of blood T cell repertoires in COVID-19. Trimming removed 3 bases at V and 4 bases at J, with 22 bases between. Germline V gene lookup returns CDR1 MDHEN and CDR2 SYDVKM. The CDR3 length is 17 residues. Only in-frame clones appear in the TCRdb table, and some are missing; sequencing was by immunoSEQ multiplex PCR. This sample carries under 300,000 clones, 87% of them seen once, and the ten largest clones take 6% to 7%. V usage is TRBV28 and J usage is TRBJ2-7, with D perhaps matching TRBD1 (6 bases). Sequenced input: PBMCs or T cells enriched from blood (not recorded which). This TCR was recovered from a woman aged 30 to 39 with acute COVID-19. CDR3 region: CASSFSTGSHPLYEQYF. The CDR3 region has the DNA TGTGCCAGCAGTTTCTCAACAGGGTCCCACCCCCTATACGAGCAGTACTTC.